This is a list of T cell receptor beta chains from one sample in a study of blood T cell repertoires in COVID-19. The protocol was immunoSEQ multiplex PCR, while the TCRdb copy is restricted to in-frame clones and leaves out a portion. The table lists about 38,000 clones, roughly 90% of them singletons. The sequencing input was peripheral blood. Receptors were obtained from a man between 65 and 80 years old with active COVID-19. CDR3s include the opening cysteine and the closing phenylalanine or tryptophan. The order of the fields is D gene, J gene, V gene, clone size, CDR3 length, CDR3 DNA, CDR3 protein. D genes are given only for firm matches. Clone size is shown for a subset of rows, as once, few, many or a class of expanded clone.

D: -
J: TRBJ2-3
V: TRBV3-1/TRBV3-2
size: -
length: 14
DNA: TGTGCCAGCAGCCTGGGACATCTCACAGATACGCAGTATTTT
CDR3: CASSLGHLTDTQYF

D: TRBD2
J: TRBJ2-1
V: TRBV19
size: -
length: 15
DNA: TGTGCCAGTAGTATTACTAGCGGGGTCTACAATGAGCAGTTCTTC
CDR3: CASSITSGVYNEQFF

D: -
J: TRBJ1-2
V: TRBV18
size: -
length: 12
DNA: TGTGCCAGCTCAGCGGATATCTATGGCTACACCTTC
CDR3: CASSADIYGYTF

D: TRBD1
J: TRBJ1-6
V: TRBV7-2
size: -
length: 15
DNA: TGTGCCAGCAGCTTAGGACAGGGTGAACGGTCACCCCTCCACTTT
CDR3: CASSLGQGERSPLHF

D: -
J: TRBJ1-2
V: TRBV19
size: -
length: 13
DNA: TGTGCCAGTAGTATCTTACCCAGCTATGGCTACACCTTC
CDR3: CASSILPSYGYTF

D: -
J: TRBJ1-6
V: TRBV11-3
size: few
length: 20
DNA: TGTGCCAGCAGCTCATGGGGGCTTTCTCCCGGCAGATCGCTTAGTTCACCCCTCCACTTT
CDR3: CASSSWGLSPGRSLSSPLHF

D: -
J: TRBJ2-5
V: TRBV7-2
size: once
length: 12
DNA: TGTGCCAGCAGCCCCAACCAAGAGACCCAGTACTTC
CDR3: CASSPNQETQYF

D: -
J: TRBJ2-7
V: TRBV5-8
size: -
length: 13
DNA: TGTGCCAGCAGCCGCCTCGGGGGCTACGAGCAGTACTTC
CDR3: CASSRLGGYEQYF

D: TRBD1
J: TRBJ2-7
V: TRBV30
size: -
length: 17
DNA: TGTGCCTGGAGCCTCCCCTCCGGGACAGGGAGATACTACGAGCAGTACTTC
CDR3: CAWSLPSGTGRYYEQYF

D: -
J: TRBJ2-7
V: TRBV11-2
size: -
length: 18
DNA: TGTGCCAGCAGCTTAGAAATGGCGATCATACAGGAGTCCTACGAGCAGTACTTC
CDR3: CASSLEMAIIQESYEQYF

D: -
J: TRBJ2-2
V: TRBV15
size: -
length: 12
DNA: TGTGCCACCAGCCCTCTGACCGGGGAGCTGTTTTTT
CDR3: CATSPLTGELFF

D: TRBD1
J: TRBJ1-2
V: TRBV7-2
size: -
length: 13
DNA: TGTGCCAGCAGCGCACAGGGGGCGTCTGGCTACACCTTC
CDR3: CASSAQGASGYTF

D: -
J: TRBJ1-5
V: TRBV28
size: -
length: 16
DNA: TGTGCCAGCAGTTTATCGGGGTTGGGGGGGAATCAGCCCCAGCATTTT
CDR3: CASSLSGLGGNQPQHF

D: -
J: TRBJ2-2
V: TRBV7-3
size: -
length: 12
DNA: TGTGCCAGCAGCCCCCCCATCGGGGAGCTGTTTTTT
CDR3: CASSPPIGELFF

D: TRBD2
J: TRBJ2-7
V: TRBV5-8
size: -
length: 17
DNA: TGTGCCAGCAGCTTGGGACTAGCGGGAGGGCCTCTTCAGGTGCAGTACTTC
CDR3: CASSLGLAGGPLQVQYF

D: TRBD2
J: TRBJ2-1
V: TRBV29-1
size: -
length: 13
DNA: TGCAGCGCCGGACTAGCGGGGCACAATGAGCAGTTCTTC
CDR3: CSAGLAGHNEQFF

D: TRBD1
J: TRBJ2-2
V: TRBV7-8
size: -
length: 15
DNA: TGTGCCAGCAGCCGAGGGGGCTACAACACCGGGGAGCTGTTTTTT
CDR3: CASSRGGYNTGELFF

D: -
J: TRBJ2-7
V: TRBV7-2
size: -
length: 15
DNA: TGTGCCAGCAGCGTAACCCAGGGTAGCTCCTACGAGCAGTACTTC
CDR3: CASSVTQGSSYEQYF

D: -
J: TRBJ2-3
V: TRBV5-4
size: -
length: 16
DNA: TGTGCCAGCAGCTCGCACGAGGAGTTGAACACAGATACGCAGTATTTT
CDR3: CASSSHEELNTDTQYF

D: TRBD1
J: TRBJ2-7
V: TRBV4-3
size: once
length: 16
DNA: TGCGCCAGCCGTCGGTCCGCCGGGACAGGGGCATACGAGCAGTACTTC
CDR3: CASRRSAGTGAYEQYF

D: -
J: TRBJ2-7
V: TRBV7-8
size: -
length: 15
DNA: TGTGCCAGCAGCTTATCCAGGGTCTCAGGGTACGAGCAGTACTTC
CDR3: CASSLSRVSGYEQYF

D: -
J: TRBJ2-4
V: TRBV5-1
size: -
length: 14
DNA: TGCGCCAGCACCATGGCTGGAGGGAAAAACATTCAGTACTTC
CDR3: CASTMAGGKNIQYF

D: TRBD1
J: TRBJ1-2
V: TRBV6-5
size: -
length: 14
DNA: TGTGCCAGCAGTTACACGGGACAGGGTGTTGGCTACACCTTC
CDR3: CASSYTGQGVGYTF

D: -
J: TRBJ2-7
V: TRBV2
size: -
length: 12
DNA: TGTGCCAGCAGCCCAGGGTCCTACGAGCAGTACTTC
CDR3: CASSPGSYEQYF

D: -
J: TRBJ2-7
V: TRBV11-2
size: -
length: 14
DNA: TGTGCCAGCAGAAGAGTAGGCGACACCTACGAGCAGTACTTC
CDR3: CASRRVGDTYEQYF

D: -
J: TRBJ1-1
V: TRBV6-2/TRBV6-3
size: -
length: 16
DNA: TGTGCCAGCAGTTACTGGGCAGGCCCAATGAACACTGAAGCTTTCTTT
CDR3: CASSYWAGPMNTEAFF

D: -
J: TRBJ1-2
V: TRBV5-3
size: -
length: 17
DNA: TGTGCCAGAAGCCCAATGTGGCAGGGCTCGGTGGACTATGGCTACACCTTC
CDR3: CARSPMWQGSVDYGYTF

D: -
J: TRBJ2-2
V: TRBV18
size: -
length: 17
DNA: TGTGCCAGCTCACCACCGAGCCAGGCCGCGAACACCGGGGAGCTGTTTTTT
CDR3: CASSPPSQAANTGELFF

D: TRBD1
J: TRBJ1-1
V: TRBV11-3
size: -
length: 14
DNA: TGTGCCAGCAGCTTGACAGGGGATCGGACTGAAGCTTTCTTT
CDR3: CASSLTGDRTEAFF

D: -
J: TRBJ2-1
V: TRBV5-1
size: -
length: 16
DNA: TGCGCCAGCAGCTTGGCCGATGGCACCTCATACAATGAGCAGTTCTTC
CDR3: CASSLADGTSYNEQFF

D: -
J: TRBJ2-7
V: TRBV28
size: -
length: 13
DNA: TGTGCCAGCAGCACCGGACAGCAATACGAGCAGTACTTC
CDR3: CASSTGQQYEQYF

D: TRBD1
J: TRBJ2-7
V: TRBV4-2
size: -
length: 15
DNA: TGTGCCAGCAGCCAGGGACAGGGAAACTCCTACGAGCAGTACTTC
CDR3: CASSQGQGNSYEQYF

D: TRBD2
J: TRBJ2-3
V: TRBV27
size: -
length: 18
DNA: TGTGCCAGCAGTTTACTGGGCCTAGCGGGGGCGAGGACAGATACGCAGTATTTT
CDR3: CASSLLGLAGARTDTQYF

D: -
J: TRBJ1-6
V: TRBV7-2
size: once
length: 13
DNA: TGTGCCAGCAGCTTGCGCCAGGGGTCACCCCTCCACTTT
CDR3: CASSLRQGSPLHF

D: -
J: TRBJ2-5
V: TRBV5-1
size: once
length: 14
DNA: TGCGCCAGCAGCCAATGGGGCCCACAAGAGACCCAGTACTTC
CDR3: CASSQWGPQETQYF

D: TRBD2
J: TRBJ2-3
V: TRBV7-2
size: -
length: 16
DNA: TGTGCCAGCAGCCCGGGACTAGCGGGAGGGATACCTACGCAGTATTTT
CDR3: CASSPGLAGGIPTQYF

D: -
J: TRBJ1-6
V: TRBV23-1
size: -
length: 16
DNA: TGCGCCAGCAGCACTGGGAGGGGCCTCTATAATTCACCCCTCCACTTT
CDR3: CASSTGRGLYNSPLHF

D: TRBD2
J: TRBJ2-1
V: TRBV3-1/TRBV3-2
size: -
length: 15
DNA: TGTGCCAGCAGTTTCAGCGGGAACTCCTACAATGAGCAGTTCTTC
CDR3: CASSFSGNSYNEQFF

D: -
J: TRBJ1-2
V: TRBV2
size: -
length: 12
DNA: TGTGCCAGAGACCAGGGAGGCTATGGCTACACCTTC
CDR3: CARDQGGYGYTF

D: -
J: TRBJ2-2
V: TRBV11-2
size: -
length: 14
DNA: TGTGCCAGCAGCTTCTCAACCGGCACCGGGGAGCTGTTTTTT
CDR3: CASSFSTGTGELFF

D: -
J: TRBJ2-1
V: TRBV12-3/TRBV12-4
size: -
length: 12
DNA: TGTGCCAGCAGTTTCTTCGACTATCAACAGTTCTTC
CDR3: CASSFFDYQQFF

D: -
J: TRBJ1-1
V: TRBV10-3
size: -
length: 13
DNA: TGTGCCATCAGCCCCAGGGGTAGCACTGAAGCTTTCTTT
CDR3: CAISPRGSTEAFF

D: -
J: TRBJ2-7
V: TRBV6-2/TRBV6-3
size: once
length: 12
DNA: TGTGCCAGCAGTTACACGGGCTACGAGCAGTACTTC
CDR3: CASSYTGYEQYF

D: TRBD1
J: TRBJ2-7
V: TRBV10-1
size: -
length: 15
DNA: TGCGCCAGCAGTGAGGGACAGGATACAACCTACGAGCAGTACTTC
CDR3: CASSEGQDTTYEQYF

D: TRBD1
J: TRBJ1-1
V: TRBV6-2/TRBV6-3
size: -
length: 14
DNA: TGTGCCAGCAGTCGACAGGGCTCGAACACTGAAGCTTTCTTT
CDR3: CASSRQGSNTEAFF

D: TRBD2
J: TRBJ2-6
V: TRBV19
size: once
length: 15
DNA: TGTGCCAGCGGGGAGGGAGGCTCTGGGGCCAACGTCCTGACTTTC
CDR3: CASGEGGSGANVLTF

D: TRBD2
J: TRBJ2-7
V: TRBV11-2
size: -
length: 14
DNA: TGTGCCAGCAGCTCGGTACTAGCGCACTACGAGCAGTACTTC
CDR3: CASSSVLAHYEQYF

D: -
J: TRBJ1-5
V: TRBV5-5
size: -
length: 14
DNA: TGTGCCAGCAGCTTGGGAGGGTTCAATCAGCCCCAGCATTTT
CDR3: CASSLGGFNQPQHF

D: TRBD1
J: TRBJ2-7
V: TRBV4-3
size: -
length: 15
DNA: TGCGCCAGCAGCCAAGTTACAGGGGATTCCTACGAGCAGTACTTC
CDR3: CASSQVTGDSYEQYF

D: -
J: TRBJ1-1
V: TRBV2
size: -
length: 14
DNA: TGTGCCAGCAGTGAGTCCGCAGGGCTCACTGAAGCTTTCTTT
CDR3: CASSESAGLTEAFF

D: -
J: TRBJ2-4
V: TRBV20-1
size: -
length: 13
DNA: TGCAGTGCTAGTTGGGCCGCCAAAAACATTCAGTACTTC
CDR3: CSASWAAKNIQYF

D: TRBD1
J: TRBJ2-7
V: TRBV5-1
size: -
length: 13
DNA: TGCGCCAGCAGCGGGGGACAGGCTTACGAGCAGTACTTC
CDR3: CASSGGQAYEQYF

D: -
J: TRBJ1-5
V: TRBV2
size: -
length: 14
DNA: TGTGCCAGCAGCCGAGACAGCCTAAATCAGCCCCAGCATTTT
CDR3: CASSRDSLNQPQHF